This TCR beta chain appears in the sequencing data of a study of PD-1 blockade in classical Hodgkin lymphoma. The germline V gene has CDR1 ENHRY and CDR2 SYGVKD. The V end was cut by 6 bases, the J end by 0 bases, with 28 bases between. The CDR3 loop spans 20 amino acids. The repertoire was sequenced with immunoSEQ multiplex PCR; TCRdb's copy has only in-frame clones and lacks some. The sample lists more than 85,000 clones, approximately 90% occurring once. The sample's time point: cycle 4 day 1 (C4D1), after 6 weeks of nivolumab. All trial patients relapsed after autologous stem cell transplantation.

V gene TRBV10-3 combines with J gene TRBJ2-3, with unresolved D. The TCR sequence derives from a human donor with classical Hodgkin lymphoma. Sequencing used peripheral blood mononuclear cells (PBMCs), obtained before the fourth cycle of nivolumab. CDR3 protein: CAISERVHSPDSQSTDTQYF. CDR3 sequence (DNA): TGTGCCATCAGCGAGAGAGTCCATTCCCCCGACTCACAGAGCACAGATACGCAGTATTTT.